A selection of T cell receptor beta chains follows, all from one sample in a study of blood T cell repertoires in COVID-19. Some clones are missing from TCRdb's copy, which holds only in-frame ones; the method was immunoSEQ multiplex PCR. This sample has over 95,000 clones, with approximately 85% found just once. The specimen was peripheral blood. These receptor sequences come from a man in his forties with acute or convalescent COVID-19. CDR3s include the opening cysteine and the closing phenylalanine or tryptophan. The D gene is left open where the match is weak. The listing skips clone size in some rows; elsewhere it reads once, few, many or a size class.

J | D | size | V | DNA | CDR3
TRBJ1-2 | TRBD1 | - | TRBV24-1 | TGTGCCACCAGTACCAGAAGGACAGGGGAGCGGTCCTATGGCTACACCTTC | CATSTRRTGERSYGYTF
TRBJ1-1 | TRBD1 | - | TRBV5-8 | TGTGCCAGCAGTGACAAAAGACAGGGAGCATCAATGAACACTGAAGCTTTCTTT | CASSDKRQGASMNTEAFF
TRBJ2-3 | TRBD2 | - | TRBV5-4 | TGTGCCAGCAGCCAACGACAGCGGGGGGGCGCTTTAGATACGCAGTATTTT | CASSQRQRGGALDTQYF
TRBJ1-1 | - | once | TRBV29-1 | TGCAGCGTTGAACGGGGGGGTGAAGCTTTCTTT | CSVERGGEAFF
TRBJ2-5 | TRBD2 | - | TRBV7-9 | TGTGCCAGCAGCTCTTGGGGTAGCGGGGGGCACCAAGAGACCCAGTACTTC | CASSSWGSGGHQETQYF
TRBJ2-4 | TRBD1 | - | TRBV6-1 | TGTGCCAGCAGTAAAGAGACAGGGAGAGCCAAAAACATTCAGTACTTC | CASSKETGRAKNIQYF
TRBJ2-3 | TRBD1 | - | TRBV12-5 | TGTGCTAGTGGTTTGTTAACCCCAGGGGGCGCGTTACGAAATACGCAGTATTTT | CASGLLTPGGALRNTQYF
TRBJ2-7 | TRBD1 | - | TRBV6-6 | TGTGCCAGCAGTACGGGACAGGGGGACGAGCAGTACTTC | CASSTGQGDEQYF
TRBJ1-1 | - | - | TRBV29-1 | TGCAGCGTTGAAGGACAGGCGAGTGAAGCTTTCTTT | CSVEGQASEAFF
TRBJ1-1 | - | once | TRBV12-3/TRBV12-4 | TGTGCCAGCAACATCGGGGGGAACACTGAAGCTTTCTTT | CASNIGGNTEAFF
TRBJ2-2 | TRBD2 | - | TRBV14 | TGTGCCAGCAGCCAAGATCGGGGGGTCTCCGGGGAGCTGTTTTTT | CASSQDRGVSGELFF
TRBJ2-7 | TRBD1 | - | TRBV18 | TGTGCCAGCGGGACAGGCTACTACGAGCAGTACTTC | CASGTGYYEQYF
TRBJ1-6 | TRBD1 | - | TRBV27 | TGTGCCAGCAGTTTATTAGGGACAGGGGTCAATTCACCCCTCCACTTT | CASSLLGTGVNSPLHF
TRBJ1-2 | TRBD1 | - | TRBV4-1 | TGCGCCAGCAGCCACCCCGGGACAGGGGAGAACGGCTACACCTTC | CASSHPGTGENGYTF
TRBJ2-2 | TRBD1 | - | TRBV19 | TGTGCCAGTAGTATAGGGGACAGCGCGAACACCGGGGAGCTGTTTTTT | CASSIGDSANTGELFF
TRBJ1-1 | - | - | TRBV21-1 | TGTGCCAGCCGATTAGGACGGGGGAACACTGAAGCTTTCTTT | CASRLGRGNTEAFF
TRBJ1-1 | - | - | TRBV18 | TGTGCCAGCTCCCCCACAGTCGAGAACACTGAAGCTTTCTTT | CASSPTVENTEAFF
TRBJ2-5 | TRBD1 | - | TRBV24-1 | TGTGCCACCCGGGACAGCCAAGAGACCCAGTACTTC | CATRDSQETQYF
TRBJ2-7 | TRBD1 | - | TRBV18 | TGTGCCAGCTCACCAGTCCGGACAGGGGGCCACGAGCAGTACTTC | CASSPVRTGGHEQYF
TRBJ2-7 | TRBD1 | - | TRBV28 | TGTGCCAGCAGTTTGAACGGACAGGGGGAATACTTC | CASSLNGQGEYF
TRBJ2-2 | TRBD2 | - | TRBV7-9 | TGTGCCAGCAGCCCGGGGACTAGCGGGGGGGCGAACACCGGGGAGCTGTTTTTT | CASSPGTSGGANTGELFF
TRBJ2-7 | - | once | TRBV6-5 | TGTGCCCTCTCCAGGGGTTACGAGCAGTACTTC | CALSRGYEQYF
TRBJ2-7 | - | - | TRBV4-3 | TGCGCCAGCAGCCAAGATCGGCAGGCCACTTACGAGCAGTACTTC | CASSQDRQATYEQYF
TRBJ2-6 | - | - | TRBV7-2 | TGTGCCAGCAGCCGGGAAAGTTGGGGGGTTTCCGGGGCCAACGTCCTGACTTTC | CASSRESWGVSGANVLTF
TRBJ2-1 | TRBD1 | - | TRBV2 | TGTGCCAGCAGAATGACAGGGTCTCGTAAACTCAATGAGCAGTTCTTC | CASRMTGSRKLNEQFF
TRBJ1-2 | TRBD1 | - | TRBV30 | TGTGCCTGGAGTACCCCCTCAATCTGGGACAGCAAGCTCTATGGCTACACCTTC | CAWSTPSIWDSKLYGYTF
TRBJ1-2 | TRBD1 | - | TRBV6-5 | TGTGCCAGCAGCGGGAGACAGGGGTTAAGCTATGGCTACACCTTC | CASSGRQGLSYGYTF
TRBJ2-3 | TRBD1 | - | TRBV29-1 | TGCAGCGTGACCGGGACAGGGATCTTACCAGATACGCAGTATTTT | CSVTGTGILPDTQYF
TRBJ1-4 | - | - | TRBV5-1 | TGCGCCAGCAGCTTCGGAGCAACTAATGAAAAACTGTTTTTT | CASSFGATNEKLFF
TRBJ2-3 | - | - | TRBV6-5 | TGTGCCAGCAGTACATCTACCAGGACAGATACGCAGTATTTT | CASSTSTRTDTQYF
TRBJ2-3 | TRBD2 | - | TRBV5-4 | TGTGCCAGCAGCGGGGGACTAGCGGGGGATCTTAGCACAGATACGCAGTATTTT | CASSGGLAGDLSTDTQYF
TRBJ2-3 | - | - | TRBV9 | TGTGCCAGCAGCGTAGCAATAAGCGCCCACACAGATACGCAGTATTTT | CASSVAISAHTDTQYF
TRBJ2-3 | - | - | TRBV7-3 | TGTGCCAGCAGCCCCGGAAGCGGGCAGAGCACAGATACGCAGTATTTT | CASSPGSGQSTDTQYF
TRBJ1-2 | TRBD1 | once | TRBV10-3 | TGTGCCATCAGCCCAGGACAGGCGGCCTATGGCTACACCTTC | CAISPGQAAYGYTF
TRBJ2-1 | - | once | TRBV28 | TGTGCCAGCAGCCCCACTCCGGGGGGCCCCCTCGATGAGCAGTTCTTC | CASSPTPGGPLDEQFF
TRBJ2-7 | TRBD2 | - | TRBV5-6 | TGTGCCAGCAGCTTGATCCAGCGGGGGAGCTCCTACGAGCAGTACTTC | CASSLIQRGSSYEQYF
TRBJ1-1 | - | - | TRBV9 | TGTGCCAGCAGCGTAGTAGTGAACACTGAAGCTTTCTTT | CASSVVVNTEAFF
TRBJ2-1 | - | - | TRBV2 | TGTGCCAGCAAAGGGACACTTAACAATGAGCAGTTCTTC | CASKGTLNNEQFF
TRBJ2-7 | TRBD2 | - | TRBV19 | TGTGCCAGTAGTGTCAACCCGCGGCGGGGGGGGTACTACGAGCAGTACTTC | CASSVNPRRGGYYEQYF
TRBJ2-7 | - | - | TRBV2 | TGTGCCAGCAGTGAAGGGGGGGGCACGCTCTACGAGCAGTACTTC | CASSEGGGTLYEQYF
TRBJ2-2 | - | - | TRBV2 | TGTGCCAGCAGTGAGACTGGGTCTTTTATCGGGGAGCTGTTTTTT | CASSETGSFIGELFF
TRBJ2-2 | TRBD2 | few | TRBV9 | TGTGCCAGCAGCCCCCGAGGAGCGGGGGGGCCGATCGGGGAGCTGTTTTTT | CASSPRGAGGPIGELFF
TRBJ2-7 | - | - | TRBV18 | TGTGCCAGCTCACCGCGCACTACTCCCTACGAGCAGTACTTC | CASSPRTTPYEQYF
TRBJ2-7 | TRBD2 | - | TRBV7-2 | TGTGCCAGCTCCAGGGGTAGCGGGGGGGCCCCGGCTTACGAGCAGTACTTC | CASSRGSGGAPAYEQYF
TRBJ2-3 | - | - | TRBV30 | TGTGCCTGGAGTGACAGCGGGCTAGCAGATACGCAGTATTTT | CAWSDSGLADTQYF
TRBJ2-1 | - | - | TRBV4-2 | TGTGCCAGCAGCCTGGGACTCCTAAATGAGCAGTTCTTC | CASSLGLLNEQFF
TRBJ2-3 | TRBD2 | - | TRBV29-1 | TGCAGCCTCCAGCGGGGGAACACAGATACGCAGTATTTT | CSLQRGNTDTQYF
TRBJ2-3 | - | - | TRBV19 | TGTGCCAGTAGTATAGTTTCAGGTAGTACGCAGTATTTT | CASSIVSGSTQYF
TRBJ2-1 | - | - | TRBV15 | TGTGCCACCGCTTTGGCGGGGGCGAGCTCCTACAATGAGCAGTTCTTC | CATALAGASSYNEQFF
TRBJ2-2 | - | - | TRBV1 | TGCACCAGCAAGCGACTAGTGGATGGGACCGGGGAGCTGTTTTTT | CTSKRLVDGTGELFF
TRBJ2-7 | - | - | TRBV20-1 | TGCAGTGCTGACCTCGGGTACGAGCAGTACTTC | CSADLGYEQYF
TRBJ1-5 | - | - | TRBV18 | TGTGCCAGCTCACCACAACAGGGTGACCAGCCCCAGCATTTT | CASSPQQGDQPQHF
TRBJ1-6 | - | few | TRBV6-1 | TGTGCCAGCAGTGACAACAATAATTCACCCCTCCACTTT | CASSDNNNSPLHF
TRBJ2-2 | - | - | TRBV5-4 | TGTGCCAGCAGCTTGGGTTATACCGGGGAGCTGTTTTTT | CASSLGYTGELFF
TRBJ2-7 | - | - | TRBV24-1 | TGTGCCACCAGTGATTGGACGGGGGATGGGAACTACGAGCAGTACTTC | CATSDWTGDGNYEQYF
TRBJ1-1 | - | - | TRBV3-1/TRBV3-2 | TGTGCCAGCAGCCAAGAGGGCGTGCGGGATGCTTTCTTT | CASSQEGVRDAFF
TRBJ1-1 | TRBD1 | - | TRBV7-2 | TGTGCCAGCAGCTTAGTGGGGACAGGGGGTGGTACTGAAGCTTTCTTT | CASSLVGTGGGTEAFF
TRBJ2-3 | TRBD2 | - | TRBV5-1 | TGCGCCAGCAGGTTCGGCCTAGCGGGGACTAGCACAGATACGCAGTATTTT | CASRFGLAGTSTDTQYF
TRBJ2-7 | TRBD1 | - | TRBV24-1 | TGTGCCACCAGTGAAGGGACAGGGCCCTACGAGCAGTACTTC | CATSEGTGPYEQYF